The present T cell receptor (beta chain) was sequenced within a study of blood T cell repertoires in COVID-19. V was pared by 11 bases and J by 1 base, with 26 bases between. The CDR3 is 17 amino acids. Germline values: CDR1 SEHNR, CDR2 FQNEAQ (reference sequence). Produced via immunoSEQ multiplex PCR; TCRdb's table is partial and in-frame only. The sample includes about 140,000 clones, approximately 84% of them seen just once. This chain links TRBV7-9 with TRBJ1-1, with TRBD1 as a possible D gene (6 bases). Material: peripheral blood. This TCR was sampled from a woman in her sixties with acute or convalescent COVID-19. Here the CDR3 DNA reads TGTGCCCTCACCCGGGGGGGGCGTAGGGGCAGGAACACTGAAGCTTTCTTT. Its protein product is CALTRGGRRGRNTEAFF.